What follows describes a single T cell receptor (beta chain). Its antigen remains unknown. This entry belongs to a study of OX40 agonist ivuxolimab in advanced cancers. Notes on the study in general: The mean number of expanded clones was higher in CD8+ T cells than in CD4+.

This table comes from immunoSEQ multiplex PCR, and its TCRdb copy is limited to in-frame clones, with some not included. The sample shows tens of thousands of clones, roughly 80% of them seen only once. Looked up from germline, CDR1 is LNHDA and CDR2 is SQIVND (reference sequence). V dropped 7 bases and J dropped 0 bases, with 9 bases sitting between them. CDR3 length: 13 amino acids. The chain has TRBV19 and TRBJ1-2; D call uncertain. The clonotype was recovered from an adult with an advanced solid tumor such as melanoma, head and neck, liver or kidney cancer. Sequencing used CD4+ or CD8+ T cells sorted from blood, obtained in a trial of the OX40 agonist ivuxolimab. CDR3 DNA sequence: TGTGCCAGTACGCCCCGGGCTAACTATGGCTACACCTTC. It yields the protein CASTPRANYGYTF.